Presented here are 21 T cell receptor beta chains from one specimen sequenced in a study of blood T cell repertoires in COVID-19. Here immunoSEQ multiplex PCR was the method, and the copy in TCRdb shows in-frame clones only, minus some. Here the sample spans 250,000 to 300,000 clones, 70% to 90% being singletons. Source material: peripheral blood. The receptors stem from a young woman with active or convalescent COVID-19.

There are a few counts of this clone. This chain uses TRBV19 with TRBJ1-5; 9 nucleotides line up with TRBD1. CDR1 and CDR2 from the germline V gene are LNHDA and SQIVND (reference sequence). The CDR3 runs to 15 residues. Trimming removed 6 bases from V and 2 bases from J; junction bases left unmatched: 5. The DNA of the CDR3 is TGTGCCAGTAGAGGGGACAGGGATGGCAATCAGCCCCAGCATTTT. It yields the protein CASRGDRDGNQPQHF.

This clone appeared a few times. V is TRBV5-4 and J is TRBJ1-1; 8 positions agree with TRBD1. Germline assignment: CDR1 SGHNT and CDR2 YYREEE (reference sequence). Trimming took 6 bases from V and 3 from J; bases not matched to a gene: 4. CDR3 length: 13 residues. The CDR3 here is CASNDRGHTEAFF. The CDR3 DNA sequence: TGTGCCAGCAACGACAGGGGACACACTGAAGCTTTCTTT.

The rearrangement links TRBV2 to TRBJ1-1; D not certain. Trimming pared 1 base from V and 5 bases from J, leaving 8 bases between. Germline assignment: CDR1 SNHLY and CDR2 FYNNEI. This CDR3 comprises 13 residues. The CDR3 protein is CASSEGPGTEAFF. CDR3 bases: TGTGCCAGCAGTGAAGGGCCGGGGACTGAAGCTTTCTTT.

This chain links TRBV25-1 with TRBJ1-5, with 8 bases identical to TRBD1. J gave up 4 bases and V 3 bases, and 5 bases lay outside the gene matches. Germline assignment: CDR1 MGHDK and CDR2 SYGVNS. CDR3 length: 15 residues. In nucleotides, the CDR3 is TGTGCCAGCAGTGATGCCGACAGGGGAAATCAGCCCCAGCATTTT. It encodes CASSDADRGNQPQHF.

The genes are TRBV5-1 and TRBJ2-6; D not resolved. Germline V gene sequence: CDR1 SGHRS, CDR2 YFSETQ. The length of the CDR3 is 16 residues. The germline V and J ends were trimmed by 0 bases and 0 bases, with 7 bases remaining between them. CDR3 sequence reads: CASSLDTNSGANVLTF. The CDR3 DNA is TGCGCCAGCAGCTTGGATACAAACTCTGGGGCCAACGTCCTGACTTTC.

This clone was seen a single time. This rearrangement joins TRBV10-3 to TRBJ2-2; tentatively, D is TRBD2 (5 bases). CDR3 length equals 15 residues. The germline V gene has CDR1 ENHRY and CDR2 SYGVKD. V dropped 8 bases and J dropped 3 bases, with 16 bases sitting between them. The CDR3 loop reads CAIAPRDRDTGELFF. As DNA, the CDR3 is TGTGCCATCGCCCCGAGGGATAGGGACACCGGGGAGCTGTTTTTT.

A single count supports this clone. The V call is TRBV7-2, the J call TRBJ2-7; possibly TRBD1 for D (6 bases). The V gene's germline CDR1 is SGHTA and CDR2 FQGNSA. With 1 base removed from V and 5 bases from J, the gap between germline ends came to 12 bases. This CDR3 is built from 14 residues. CDR3 nucleotide sequence: TGTGCCAGCAGCTTAGGATTAGGGGGTGACGAGCAGTACTTC. Translated: CASSLGLGGDEQYF.

V usage is TRBV4-1 and J usage is TRBJ2-7; D is possibly TRBD2 (5 bases). The V end was cut by 4 bases, the J end by 3 bases, with 19 bases between. The length of the CDR3 is 16 residues. CDR1 and CDR2 from the germline V gene are MGHRA and YSYEKL. In DNA, the CDR3 is TGCGCCAGCAGCCCACCTTTATCTGCGGGCAACTACGAGCAGTACTTC. Amino acids: CASSPPLSAGNYEQYF.

The V gene is TRBV19, the J gene TRBJ1-5; a possible D gene is TRBD1 (5 bases). This CDR3 region has 14 residues. The ends were cut back, 4 bases at V and 4 bases at J, with 11 bases in the middle. Germline V lookup: CDR1 LNHDA, CDR2 SQIVND (reference sequence). DNA for the CDR3: TGTGCCAGTAGTACCGACAGTTCTAATCAGCCCCAGCATTTT. It specifies CASSTDSSNQPQHF.

The rearrangement uses TRBV7-9 and TRBJ2-7; 11 bases are a match to TRBD1. Germline V gene data show CDR1 as SEHNR and CDR2 as FQNEAQ (reference sequence). V dropped 5 bases and J dropped 3; count of bases not matched to a gene: 6. This CDR3 contains 15 residues. The CDR3 DNA reads as TGTGCCAGCAGCCCAAGGGACAGGGGGTACTACGAGCAGTACTTC. It specifies CASSPRDRGYYEQYF.

The chain is built from TRBV6-6 and TRBJ1-1; maybe TRBD1 (5 bases). This CDR3 has 15 residues. With 3 bases removed from V and 0 bases from J, the gap between germline ends came to 11 bases. Germline V lookup: CDR1 MNHNY, CDR2 SVGAGI (reference sequence). DNA of the CDR3: TGTGCCAGCAGTTATTCAAGACAGCTGAACACTGAAGCTTTCTTT. Its protein is CASSYSRQLNTEAFF.

This clone was seen only once. The V gene is TRBV5-1, the J gene TRBJ2-1, with TRBD2 matching 11 bases. The CDR3 length is 19 residues. J lost 0 bases, V lost 4 bases, and 12 bases had no gene match. Per germline, CDR1 SGHRS and CDR2 YFSETQ. The CDR3, as DNA: TGCGCCAGCAGCGCCCATAGCGGGGGGGCCACAGGCTCCTACAATGAGCAGTTCTTC. Translation gives CASSAHSGGATGSYNEQFF.

V and J are TRBV2 and TRBJ2-1, with TRBD1 matching 8 bases. CDR1 and CDR2 from the germline V gene are SNHLY and FYNNEI. Trimming took 6 bases from V and 7 from J; bases not matched to a gene: 8. CDR3 length equals 14 residues. CDR3 nucleotides: TGTGCCAGCAGCTCGGACAGGGAGATAAATGAGCAGTTCTTC. Protein product: CASSSDREINEQFF.

The chain combines TRBV5-1 with TRBJ2-1; possibly TRBD2 for D (7 bases). Germline V gives CDR1 SGHRS, CDR2 YFSETQ. The CDR3 sequence is 16 residues long. Trimming stripped 4 bases from V and 8 bases from J, with 22 bases between. CDR3 residues: CASSPGGEGVGDEQFF. CDR3 bases: TGCGCCAGCAGCCCGGGGGGCGAAGGGGTTGGGGATGAGCAGTTCTTC. Full variable domain (missing parts from reference TRBV5-1 and TRBJ2-1): KAGVTQTPRYLIKTRGQQVTLSCSPISGHRSVSWYQQTPGQGLQFLFEYFSETQRNKGNFPGRFSGRQFSNSRSEMNVSTLELGDSALYLCASSPGGEGVGDEQFFGPGTRLTVL.

This chain links TRBV9 with TRBJ2-3; D is perhaps TRBD1 (5 bases). Germline V CDR1 and CDR2: SGDLS, YYNGEE. Trimming left V 4 bases short and J 1 base short, with 13 bases between. CDR3 length: 15 residues. In DNA form, the CDR3 reads TGTGCCAGCAGCATACAGGACCGGGGCACAGATACGCAGTATTTT. The encoded protein is CASSIQDRGTDTQYF.

V usage is TRBV29-1 and J usage is TRBJ1-1; TRBD1 might be the D (5 bases). Germline-derived CDR1 and CDR2 are SQVTM and ANQGSEA. The V and J ends lost 2 bases and 2 bases respectively, with 12 bases between them. There are 14 residues in the CDR3. In nucleotides, the CDR3 is TGCAGCGTTGAACAGGCAGGGCCCAACACTGAAGCTTTCTTT. This translates into CSVEQAGPNTEAFF.

This clone was seen only a few times. The chain joins TRBV7-3 to TRBJ2-7; the D gene is possibly TRBD1 (6 bases). Germline loops: CDR1 SGHTA, CDR2 FQGTGA. The CDR3 is 13 amino acids. Trimming left V 1 base short and J 12 bases short, with 16 bases between. The CDR3 here is CASSLKGDTKRYF. The CDR3, as DNA: TGTGCCAGCAGCTTAAAAGGGGACACCAAACGGTACTTC.

The genes are TRBV30 and TRBJ2-3, with 8 bases matching TRBD1. The V gene end was trimmed by 0 bases and the J gene end by 6 bases; junction bases not matched to a gene: 5. Germline V gene sequence: CDR1 GTSNPN, CDR2 SVGIG (reference sequence). The CDR3 consists of 14 residues. The CDR3 sequence is CAWSVGQGRDTQYF. The CDR3 nucleotides are TGTGCCTGGAGTGTAGGACAGGGCAGGGATACGCAGTATTTT.

This clone was observed a few times. The rearrangement uses TRBV4-3 and TRBJ1-1; 8 bases are shared with TRBD1. This CDR3 has 15 amino acids. V was pared by 4 bases and J by 5 bases, with 9 bases of the junction left unmatched. Germline values: CDR1 LGHNA, CDR2 YSLEER. CDR3 amino acids: CASSRGQAQGTEAFF. For the CDR3, the DNA is TGCGCCAGCAGCCGGGGACAGGCGCAAGGGACTGAAGCTTTCTTT.

The rearrangement uses TRBV19 and TRBJ1-5; 8 bases fit TRBD1. The CDR3 contains 15 residues. V lost 6 bases, J lost 2 bases, and 6 bases stayed unmatched. In germline, CDR1 is LNHDA, CDR2 SQIVND (reference sequence). Written as DNA, the CDR3 is TGTGCCAGTAGGACGACAGGGGTTGGCAATCAGCCCCAGCATTTT. Translation gives CASRTTGVGNQPQHF.

The genes are TRBV4-1 and TRBJ1-5, with unresolved D. Deletions cut 2 bases from V and 3 bases from J, with 5 bases between. The CDR3 has 13 amino acids. Germline assignment: CDR1 MGHRA and CDR2 YSYEKL. The CDR3 region has the DNA TGCGCCAGCAGCCAACTTTCCAATCAGCCCCAGCATTTT. Translating gives CASSQLSNQPQHF.